These T cell receptor beta chains were read from a single sample in a study of CXCR3-negative and CXCR3-positive naive CD8 T cells. TCRdb re-called the 5' RACE reads and shows each CDR3 protein once, DNA omitted. Reported are about 6,000 distinct CDR3 sequences; the ten largest clones contain 1.3%. The source material was naive CXCR3- CD8+ T cells from blood. These receptors were collected from a human donor in good health. Some clones in this sample may be carry-over from other donors' samples. The CDR3 runs from the conserved cysteine through the conserved F or W. Some rows mark clone size as missing; the rest say once, few, many or name a class of expanded clone.

j_gene,abundance,v_gene,CDR3aa
TRBJ2-5,medium-sized,TRBV20-1,CSAWRPTSGGLETQYF
TRBJ1-2,-,TRBV2,CATLHSTDDYGYTF
TRBJ1-1,-,TRBV29-1,CSVRDRAASDTEAFF
TRBJ2-7,medium-sized,TRBV7-9,CASSPTGLRISYEQYF
TRBJ1-1,medium-sized,TRBV6-2/TRBV6-3,CASIQMAENTEAFF
TRBJ2-2,medium-sized,TRBV29-1,CSVPLGVTGELFF
TRBJ2-5,-,TRBV15,CTTSRTGRWETQYF
TRBJ2-1,medium-sized,TRBV29-1,CSVVTGYNEQFF
TRBJ2-3,medium-sized,TRBV5-1,CASSSRDGSTDTQYF
TRBJ2-5,-,TRBV7-9,CASSLAHGTQETQYF
TRBJ2-1,medium-sized,TRBV29-1,CSVDPGNNEQFF
TRBJ2-7,medium-sized,TRBV18,CASSPPVGHRDEQYF
TRBJ2-7,-,TRBV6-6,CASSYSWQPSTYEQYF
TRBJ1-1,medium-sized,TRBV6-5,CASRRGRVTEAFF
TRBJ1-1,medium-sized,TRBV29-1,CSALAENTEAFF
TRBJ1-2,-,TRBV29-1,CSVRDREGYTF
TRBJ2-1,medium-sized,TRBV29-1,CSAPRVGNEQFF
TRBJ2-7,-,TRBV27,CASMEFRSYEQYF
TRBJ2-5,medium-sized,TRBV7-3,CASSPHRGPQETQYF
TRBJ1-1,-,TRBV7-3,CASTFISNPGRGQGDTEAFF
TRBJ1-1,medium-sized,TRBV7-9,CASSSHLVGAFF
TRBJ2-1,medium-sized,TRBV5-1,CASSLGTGGPNEQFF
TRBJ2-3,-,TRBV29-1,CSVGTRDSRTDTQYF
TRBJ1-6,-,TRBV4-1,CASSLRAINSPLHF
TRBJ2-1,medium-sized,TRBV20-1,CSAQGLPVSYNEQFF
TRBJ2-7,medium-sized,TRBV29-1,CSVTGGQKANEQYF
TRBJ2-1,medium-sized,TRBV28,CASSLISWGNEQFF
TRBJ2-7,medium-sized,TRBV29-1,CSAGGEREIYEQYF
TRBJ2-1,medium-sized,TRBV3-1,CASSQGDRSSYNEQFF
TRBJ1-1,-,TRBV7-3,CASSFGQTNTEAFF
TRBJ2-1,medium-sized,TRBV2,CASTNREGVSYNEQFF
TRBJ1-2,medium-sized,TRBV12-3/TRBV12-4,CASYGAASNYGYTF
TRBJ2-5,-,TRBV29-1,CSIPGTSETQYF
TRBJ2-1,medium-sized,TRBV4-2,CASSPGTSGAQSSYNEQFF
TRBJ2-4,-,TRBV27,CASSLVASGMDQNIQYF
TRBJ2-5,medium-sized,TRBV7-9,CASSQDTYGQTQYF
TRBJ2-1,-,TRBV29-1,CSVEGTSESYNEQFF
TRBJ2-1,medium-sized,TRBV9,CASGGSRGNEQFF
TRBJ1-1,medium-sized,TRBV5-1,CASSLFEADRLEAFF
TRBJ1-1,medium-sized,TRBV7-9,CARTPLQGSHTEAFF
TRBJ1-1,-,TRBV5-4,CASTSRTEAFF
TRBJ2-5,medium-sized,TRBV4-1,CASSYLAGGRETQYF
TRBJ1-4,-,TRBV6-5,CASSQDTPTNEKLFF
TRBJ2-1,-,TRBV6-2/TRBV6-3,CASSYSTTGWNEQFF
TRBJ2-2,-,TRBV4-1,CASSQVPSTGDGELFF
TRBJ2-7,medium-sized,TRBV10-3,CAIYAGNEQYF
TRBJ2-3,-,TRBV23-1,CASSHPGQYTDTQYF
TRBJ2-7,medium-sized,TRBV4-2,CASSLSGLGPNEQYF
TRBJ1-2,medium-sized,TRBV29-1,CSVRTGVDYGYTF
TRBJ2-7,-,TRBV29-1,CSVEGLAGTSSYEQYF
TRBJ1-4,medium-sized,TRBV28,CASSPGQGRVGEKLFF
TRBJ1-1,-,TRBV7-6,CASSLTERNTEAFF
TRBJ2-7,-,TRBV28,CASTDRLKSYEQYF
TRBJ1-1,-,TRBV2,CASSGYRGLDEAFF